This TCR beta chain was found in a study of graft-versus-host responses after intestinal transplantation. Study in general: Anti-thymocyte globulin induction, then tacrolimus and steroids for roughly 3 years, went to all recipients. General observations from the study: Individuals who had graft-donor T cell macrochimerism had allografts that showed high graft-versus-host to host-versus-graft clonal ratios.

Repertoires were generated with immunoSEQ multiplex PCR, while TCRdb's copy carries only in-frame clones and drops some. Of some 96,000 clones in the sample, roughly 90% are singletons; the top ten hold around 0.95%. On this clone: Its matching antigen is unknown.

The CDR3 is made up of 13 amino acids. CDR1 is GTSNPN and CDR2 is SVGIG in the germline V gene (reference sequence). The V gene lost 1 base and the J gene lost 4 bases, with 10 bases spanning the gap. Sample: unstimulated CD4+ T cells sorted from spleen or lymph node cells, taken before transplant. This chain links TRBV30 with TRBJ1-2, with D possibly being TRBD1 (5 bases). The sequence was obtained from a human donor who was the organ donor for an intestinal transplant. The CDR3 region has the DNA TGTGCCTGGAGTGCAGGACACTCCTATGGCTACACCTTC. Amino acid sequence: CAWSAGHSYGYTF. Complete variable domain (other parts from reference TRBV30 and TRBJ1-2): SQTIHQWPATLVQPVGSPLSLECTVEGTSNPNLYWYRQAAGRGLQLLFYSVGIGQISSEVPQNLSASRPQDRQFILSSKKLLLSDSGFYLCAWSAGHSYGYTFGSGTRLTVV.